Listed here are 24 T cell receptor beta chains from one sample, sequenced in a study of OX40 agonist ivuxolimab in advanced cancers. The protocol was immunoSEQ multiplex PCR, while the TCRdb copy is restricted to in-frame clones and leaves out a portion. The sample holds approximately 79,000 clones, 85% seen once. Sequenced material: CD4+ or CD8+ T cells sorted from blood, taken in a trial of the OX40 agonist ivuxolimab. The receptors stem from an adult with an advanced solid tumor such as melanoma, head and neck, liver or kidney cancer.

This chain links TRBV5-1 with TRBJ2-7, with TRBD2 identical over 10 bases. CDR1 is SGHRS, CDR2 YFSETQ, per germline. V trimming: 5 bases; J trimming: 0 bases; junction bases outside the gene matches: 2. The CDR3 sequence is 14 residues long. The CDR3 DNA reads as TGCGCCAGCAGACTAGCGGGACTCTCCTACGAGCAGTACTTC. Translating gives CASRLAGLSYEQYF.

The CDR3 DNA sequence: TGTGCCAGCAGTCCCCCGGGGGTGTCTGGAAACACCATATATTTT. Translation gives CASSPPGVSGNTIYF. The chain recombines TRBV6-5 with TRBJ1-3; a possible D gene is TRBD1 (5 bases). Germline-derived CDR1 and CDR2 are MNHEY and SVGAGI. Trimming pared 5 bases from V and 1 base from J, leaving 12 bases between. CDR3 length: 15 amino acids.

This chain links TRBV6-5 with TRBJ1-6; D is uncertain. CDR1 is MNHEY and CDR2 is SVGAGI in the germline V gene. This CDR3 is 12 amino acids long. V was trimmed by 6 bases and J by 6 bases, leaving 6 bases between them. The CDR3 reads CASSGLNSPLHF. The DNA of the CDR3 is TGTGCCAGCAGCGGACTTAATTCACCCCTCCACTTT.

The chain uses TRBV4-2 and TRBJ2-3; TRBD2 is a possible D gene (6 bases). The CDR3 extends over 15 amino acids. Trimming shortened V by 1 base and J by 6 bases, and 14 bases separated the two germline ends. CDR1 and CDR2 (germline): LGHNA, YNFKEQ. The CDR3 bases are TGTGCCAGCAGCCAAGCGGCGGGGCGCGGGGATACGCAGTATTTT. Translated: CASSQAAGRGDTQYF.

This clone appeared a single time. The rearrangement links TRBV6-5 to TRBJ2-7; D is tentatively TRBD1 or TRBD2 (5 bases each). V lost 6 bases to trimming and J lost 2 bases, with 17 bases between them. CDR1 is MNHEY and CDR2 is SVGAGI in the germline V gene. This CDR3 has 15 amino acids. This chain's CDR3 is CASRGRPRGTYEQYF. CDR3 bases: TGTGCCAGCAGGGGACGCCCGAGGGGAACCTACGAGCAGTACTTC.

This CDR3 reads CASSSKGQPQHF. Written as DNA, the CDR3 is TGTGCCAGCAGTTCGAAGGGTCAGCCCCAGCATTTT. This chain joins TRBV7-2 and TRBJ1-5; no definite D call. Germline-derived CDR1 and CDR2 are SGHTA and FQGNSA. The CDR3 totals 12 residues. V lost 6 bases to trimming and J lost 6 bases, with 9 bases between them.

In its sample, this clone was seen a few times. The V and J genes are TRBV4-1 and TRBJ1-2; the match to TRBD1 covers 9 bases. The germline gives CDR1 MGHRA, CDR2 YSYEKL. The length of the CDR3 is 18 residues. V lost 1 base and J lost 5; bases outside the gene matches: 14. CDR3 nucleotides: TGCGCCAGCAGCCAAGTTAGGTTCTGGGACAGGGCGGGTTATGGCTACACCTTC. This gives the protein CASSQVRFWDRAGYGYTF.

The chain has TRBV7-6 and TRBJ1-5, with D perhaps TRBD1 (5 bases). Germline V gene sequence: CDR1 SGHVS, CDR2 FNYEAQ. V was clipped by 5 bases and J by 9 bases, with 11 bases between them. This CDR3 spans 12 amino acids. This chain's CDR3 is CASSPDTGPQHF. In nucleotides, the CDR3 is TGTGCCAGCAGCCCGGACACTGGGCCCCAGCATTTT. Full variable domain (rest looked up from reference TRBV7-6 and TRBJ1-5): GAGVSQSPRYKVTKRGQDVALRCDPISGHVSLYWYRQALGQGPEFLTYFNYEAQQDKSGLPNDRFSAERPEGSISTLTIQRTEQRDSAMYRCASSPDTGPQHFGDGTRLSIL.

This chain connects TRBV30 to TRBJ2-1, with 8 bases lining up with TRBD1. Germline loops: CDR1 GTSNPN, CDR2 SVGIG (reference sequence). V dropped 3 bases and J dropped 8; count of bases not matched to a gene: 3. This CDR3 has 12 amino acids. The CDR3 loop reads CAWSQQGDEQFF. As DNA, the CDR3 is TGTGCCTGGAGCCAACAGGGGGATGAGCAGTTCTTC.

The chain combines TRBV7-9 with TRBJ2-4; D gene unclear. V was pared by 2 bases and J by 0 bases, with 11 bases between. The length of the CDR3 is 16 residues. Germline assignment: CDR1 SEHNR and CDR2 FQNEAQ (reference sequence). CDR3 sequence (DNA): TGTGCCAGCAGCTTATGGAACAGCCTAGCCAAAAACATTCAGTACTTC. Residues: CASSLWNSLAKNIQYF. The variable domain in full, with the rest retrieved from reference TRBV7-9 and TRBJ2-4, is DTGVSQNPRHKITKRGQNVTFRCDPISEHNRLYWYRQTLGQGPEFLTYFQNEAQLEKSRLLSDRFSAERPKGSFSTLEIQRTEQGDSAMYLCASSLWNSLAKNIQYFGAGTRLSVL.

The chain is built from TRBV7-9 and TRBJ1-1; perhaps TRBD1 as D (5 bases). CDR3 length equals 15 residues. V was cut by 0 bases and J by 5 bases, with 13 bases left in between. The germline V gene has CDR1 SEHNR and CDR2 FQNEAQ (reference sequence). The CDR3, as DNA: TGTGCCAGCAGCTTAGCGGGGACGGGTGGGACTGAAGCTTTCTTT. Its translation is CASSLAGTGGTEAFF. Supplemented by reference TRBV7-9 and TRBJ1-1, the full variable domain reads DTGVSQNPRHKITKRGQNVTFRCDPISEHNRLYWYRQTLGQGPEFLTYFQNEAQLEKSRLLSDRFSAERPKGSFSTLEIQRTEQGDSAMYLCASSLAGTGGTEAFFGQGTRLTVV.

The chain links TRBV29-1 to TRBJ2-5, with TRBD1 as a possible D gene (6 bases). The germline gives CDR1 SQVTM, CDR2 ANQGSEA. Between the trimmed V and J ends, which lost 3 bases and 5 bases, there was a span of 19 bases. The CDR3 contains 15 residues. The CDR3 region is CSVDLLGARRETQYF. DNA of the CDR3: TGCAGCGTTGATCTCCTGGGGGCTAGGCGGGAGACCCAGTACTTC.

The gene calls are TRBV5-1 and TRBJ2-2, with D uncertain. CDR3 size: 17 residues. CDR1 SGHRS and CDR2 YFSETQ come from the germline V gene. V was shortened by 0 bases and J by 4 bases, with 16 bases between the two germline ends. As DNA, the CDR3 is TGCGCCAGCAGCTTGGGCCTTTATGGTACGAGCACCGGGGAGCTGTTTTTT. This sequence encodes CASSLGLYGTSTGELFF.

The CDR3 sequence is CASSFAFPGLNIQYF. CDR3 nucleotide sequence: TGTGCCAGCAGTTTTGCCTTCCCAGGCCTAAACATTCAGTACTTC. The chain is built from TRBV2 and TRBJ2-4, with unresolved D. Germline V gives CDR1 SNHLY, CDR2 FYNNEI. This CDR3 region has 15 residues. Trimming left V 5 bases short and J 6 bases short, with 17 bases between.

J is TRBJ2-5 and V is TRBV7-3, with no clear D. This CDR3 has 13 amino acids. Germline CDR1 and CDR2: SGHTA and FQGTGA. Trimming pared 5 bases from V and 2 bases from J, leaving 9 bases between. The CDR3 DNA reads as TGTGCCAGCAGCCCCGGACCTCAAGAGACCCAGTACTTC. Its translation is CASSPGPQETQYF.

This sequence joins TRBV19 and TRBJ2-4, with D maybe TRBD2 (7 bases). The CDR3 covers 18 residues. Germline V gene sequence: CDR1 LNHDA, CDR2 SQIVND (reference sequence). V lost 3 bases, J lost 0 bases, and 18 bases lay in between. The CDR3 loop reads CASSMGGGPSLAKNIQYF. Here the CDR3 DNA reads TGTGCCAGTAGTATGGGAGGGGGACCTTCTCTAGCCAAAAACATTCAGTACTTC.

J is TRBJ2-5 and V is TRBV7-6; TRBD1 matches 8 bases. The J call is doubtful: the DNA matches TRBJ2-7 better. Germline V gene lookup returns CDR1 SGHVS and CDR2 FNYEAQ. The CDR3 is 15 amino acids. The CDR3: CASSLGGTGPGEQYF. The DNA for the CDR3 is TGTGCCAGCAGCTTAGGAGGGACAGGCCCGGGCGAGCAGTACTTC.

J is TRBJ1-1 and V is TRBV9; no clear D. Germline V gene data show CDR1 as SGDLS and CDR2 as YYNGEE. Trimming cost V 3 bases and J 1 base, with 10 bases left between them. The CDR3 runs 14 residues. The CDR3 here is CASSAGPSNTEAFF. The CDR3 DNA sequence: TGTGCCAGCAGCGCCGGACCCTCGAACACTGAAGCTTTCTTT.

This clone was seen only a few times. The rearrangement uses TRBV6-5 and TRBJ1-1; D gene uncertain. CDR3 length: 13 residues. V lost 0 bases and J 5 bases, leaving 7 bases between the germline ends. Germline V gene sequence: CDR1 MNHEY, CDR2 SVGAGI. Here the CDR3 DNA reads TGTGCCAGCAGTTACTCGCGGGTGACTGAAGCTTTCTTT. Translating gives CASSYSRVTEAFF.

DNA for the CDR3: TGTGCCAGTAGTATAGAGACAGGGGGCATTCAGTACTTC. Residues: CASSIETGGIQYF. The V call is TRBV19, the J call TRBJ2-4; TRBD1 matches 9 bases. Losses at the gene ends were 0 bases for V and 9 bases for J; bases not matched to a gene: 0. The CDR3 is 13 amino acids. Per germline, CDR1 LNHDA and CDR2 SQIVND (reference sequence).

V usage is TRBV5-1 and J usage is TRBJ2-3; 8 bases line up with TRBD1. Germline-derived CDR1 and CDR2 are SGHRS and YFSETQ. The trim removed 4 bases at V and 4 bases at J, leaving 5 bases unmatched. CDR3 size: 14 residues. CDR3 sequence reads: CASSPRQGPDTQYF. The CDR3 bases are TGCGCCAGCAGCCCCAGACAGGGGCCAGATACGCAGTATTTT.

The V and J genes are TRBV11-2 and TRBJ1-2; no definite D call. V lost 5 bases and J 5 bases, leaving 21 bases between the germline ends. The CDR3 is 16 residues long. The germline gives CDR1 SGHAT, CDR2 FQNNGV. This chain's CDR3 is CASSPLRGRKGYGYTF. In DNA, the CDR3 is TGTGCCAGCAGCCCCCTTAGAGGCAGGAAAGGATATGGCTACACCTTC.

The V and J genes are TRBV20-1 and TRBJ2-1, with unresolved D. From germline, CDR1 is DFQATT and CDR2 SNEGSKA (reference sequence). V gave up 2 bases and J gave up 9 bases, with 8 bases separating them. This CDR3 is 11 amino acids long. CDR3 region: CSARYIGEQFF. CDR3 sequence (DNA): TGCAGTGCTAGATATATCGGTGAGCAGTTCTTC.

This clone came up once. CDR3 residues: CSVERTGEGEKLFF. Written as DNA, the CDR3 is TGCAGCGTTGAACGGACAGGCGAGGGGGAAAAACTGTTTTTT. The chain recombines TRBV29-1 with TRBJ1-4; 7 bases map to TRBD1. The germline V gene encodes CDR1 SQVTM and CDR2 ANQGSEA. The ends lost 2 bases at V and 8 bases at J; junction bases unmatched: 8. The CDR3 spans 14 residues. The full variable domain, rest sourced from reference TRBV29-1 and TRBJ1-4, is SAVISQKPSRDICQRGTSLTIQCQVDSQVTMMFWYRQQPGQSLTLIATANQGSEATYESGFVIDKFPISRPNLTFSTLTVSNMSPEDSSIYLCSVERTGEGEKLFFGSGTQLSVL.